This T cell receptor beta chain was identified in a study of CD8+ T cells in alopecia areata. Study observations and caveats: Researchers reported that TCR sharing among patients proved less clear than in mice, possibly HLA-linked.

This clone appeared once. Its target is not known. Collection of lesional scalp punch biopsies and peripheral blood was performed in alopecia areata patients. RNA was isolated and reverse transcribed to cDNA, the sequencing template. TCRdb's table, derived via immunoSEQ multiplex PCR, lists solely in-frame clones and lacks some. This sample yields some 120,000 clones, of which roughly 50% are seen a single time; more than 9% belongs to the top ten. The receptor was derived from a human donor with alopecia areata. Sequenced material: NKG2D-low CD8+ T cells sorted from blood.

CDR3 sequence: CASSVTTANYGYTF. CDR3 nucleotides: TGTGCCAGCAGCGTAACAACAGCTAACTATGGCTACACCTTC. This rearrangement joins TRBV9 to TRBJ1-2; D not resolved. V lost 1 base to trimming and J lost 0 bases, with 7 bases between them. Germline lookup yields CDR1 SGDLS and CDR2 YYNGEE. The CDR3 runs to 14 residues.